The 4 T cell receptor beta chains below were found in one sample sequenced in a study of T cell repertoires in cytomegalovirus infection. In TCRdb, the reads were re-called with MiXCR into one record per CDR3 protein. The data show roughly 860,000 distinct CDR3 sequences, less than 35% seen once. These receptors' targets are unknown. This material consisted of cultured CD8+ T cells from PBMCs, taken from culture after CMV antigen stimulation. The receptors here all came from a human donor in good health (CMV status not recorded). Some clones in this sample may be carry-over from other donors' samples.

The chain uses TRBV12-3 or TRBV12-4 and TRBJ2-1; D gene unclear. The CDR3 runs to 12 residues. The V and J ends lost 7 bases and 7 bases respectively, with 11 bases between them. CDR3 bases: TGTGCCAGCACCCTTTCTTTTAATGAGCAGTTCTTC. Its translation is CASTLSFNEQFF.

Many counts were recorded for this clonotype. The J gene is TRBJ2-1, the V gene TRBV7-2; D is unclear. The germline CDR1 and CDR2 sequences are SGHTA and FQGNSA. CDR3 length: 13 residues. V lost 1 base, J lost 6 bases, and 7 bases lay in between. The CDR3 loop reads CASSLEATNEQFF. The CDR3 coding sequence is TGTGCCAGCAGCTTAGAGGCTACCAATGAGCAGTTCTTC.

Ten or more counts support this clonotype. CDR3 amino acids: CASSPRTSGGMNTQYF. In nucleotides, the CDR3 is TGTGCCAGCAGCCCAAGGACTAGCGGGGGGATGAATACGCAGTATTTT. The chain couples TRBV7-9 to TRBJ2-3; TRBD2 matches at 14 bases. The V segment lost 5 bases and the J segment 7 bases; nucleotides outside the gene matches: 8. The length of the CDR3 is 16 residues. CDR1 is SEHNR and CDR2 is FQNEAQ in the germline V gene (reference sequence).

This clonotype has only a few counts. CDR3 DNA sequence: TGTGCCAGCAGTTCTAGGGGCCTCAGAGAGACCCAGTACTTC. Its protein is CASSSRGLRETQYF. The V gene is TRBV12-3 or TRBV12-4, the J gene TRBJ2-5; tentative D call: TRBD1 (5 bases). This CDR3 contains 14 residues. The V and J ends lost 4 bases and 4 bases respectively, with 13 bases between them.